Below, one TCR beta chain is given with its context. Healthy Caucasian individuals from Russia aged about 6 to 100 were enrolled as donors. The V gene lost 1 base and the J gene lost 4 bases, with 11 bases spanning the gap. The V gene's germline CDR1 is SGHTA and CDR2 FQGTGA. This CDR3 comprises 15 residues. The use of a sample-barcoded 5' primer and a J-beta primer mix characterized a second PCR of about 7 to 12 cycles. TCRdb reprocessed the 5' RACE reads via MiXCR and lists one record per CDR3 protein. The sample records approximately 730,000 distinct CDR3 sequences, 40% to 65% being singletons. This entry belongs to a study of blood T cells in healthy people across ages.

The chain links TRBV7-3 to TRBJ2-1; maybe TRBD2 (5 bases). The sample consisted of blood. The receptor was isolated from a man aged 80 or over in good health. CDR3 amino acids: CASSLRATGYNEQFF. CDR3 in DNA: TGTGCCAGCAGCTTAAGGGCAACGGGGTACAATGAGCAGTTCTTC.